This entry concerns a single TCR beta chain. The record originates from a study of blood T cell repertoires in COVID-19. For the study at large: Sample material is recorded as cDNA or gDNA derived from T cells, B-cell-depleted T cells, or PBMCs.

The CDR3 is 15 amino acids. Germline V gives CDR1 MNHEY, CDR2 SMNVEV (reference sequence). V was clipped by 2 bases and J by 3 bases; unmatched bases: 3. Source study methods: It was from reference gene primer amplification that nucleated cell counts were estimated. Profiling relied on immunoSEQ multiplex PCR, and the TCRdb table lists in-frame clones only, not all of them. V and J calls and clone size are as listed in that table; D and trimming were resolved from the DNA. The table lists about 210,000 clones, 75% to 85% of them singletons. The Seattle patients, enrolled during active infection, were followed longitudinally.

The gene calls are TRBV27 and TRBJ2-3; 9 bases are shared with TRBD1. Sequencing was done on a sample of peripheral blood. This clonotype originated in an older woman with COVID-19, enrolled during active disease. CDR3 sequence reads: CASSLVGTGTDTQYF. The DNA of the CDR3 is TGTGCCAGCAGTTTAGTGGGGACAGGGACAGATACGCAGTATTTT.